These T cell receptor beta chains were read from a single sample in a study of blood T cells in healthy people across ages. From the 5' RACE reads, TCRdb called clonotypes with MiXCR, one entry per CDR3 protein. Among approximately 1,700,000 distinct CDR3 sequences listed, roughly two fifths were seen once. The sequenced sample was blood. Receptors were obtained from a human donor in good health. Each CDR3 is given with its conserved first and last residue. The order of the fields is D gene, clone size, V gene, J gene, CDR3 DNA, CDR3 protein. A D gene is named only where the DNA matches it firmly. A clone size is listed for some rows: how often the clone was seen (once, few, many), or a class if it is expanded.

d_gene: -
abundance: -
v_gene: TRBV10-3
j_gene: TRBJ2-4
CDR3nt: TGTGCCATCAGTGAGTCCAGGGAAAACATTCAGTACTTC
CDR3aa: CAISESRENIQYF

d_gene: -
abundance: -
v_gene: TRBV7-2
j_gene: TRBJ1-1
CDR3nt: TGTGCCAGCAGAACCCCGGCCGTGAACACTGAAGCTTTCTTT
CDR3aa: CASRTPAVNTEAFF

d_gene: TRBD1
abundance: -
v_gene: TRBV10-3
j_gene: TRBJ2-3
CDR3nt: TGTGCCATCAGGGGCAGCTTGGGACAGTCTGTGGATACGCAGTATTTT
CDR3aa: CAIRGSLGQSVDTQYF

d_gene: -
abundance: few
v_gene: TRBV9
j_gene: TRBJ1-2
CDR3nt: TGTGCCAGCAGCCCCACGTTACAGGCGGAGGGCTACACCTTC
CDR3aa: CASSPTLQAEGYTF

d_gene: -
abundance: -
v_gene: TRBV7-2
j_gene: TRBJ1-3
CDR3nt: TGTGCCAGCAGCTTAGGGGTCGGAAACACCATATATTTT
CDR3aa: CASSLGVGNTIYF

d_gene: TRBD1
abundance: -
v_gene: TRBV6-6
j_gene: TRBJ1-4
CDR3nt: TGTGCCAGCCACGGACAGGGTACTAATGAAAAACTGTTTTTT
CDR3aa: CASHGQGTNEKLFF

d_gene: -
abundance: few
v_gene: TRBV7-9
j_gene: TRBJ2-1
CDR3nt: TGTGCCAGCAGCCTGGACACCTTTACCTACAATGAGCAGTTCTTC
CDR3aa: CASSLDTFTYNEQFF

d_gene: -
abundance: -
v_gene: TRBV20-1
j_gene: TRBJ2-3
CDR3nt: TGCAGTGGCCTGGGAGGCCCCACAGATACGCAGTATTTT
CDR3aa: CSGLGGPTDTQYF

d_gene: TRBD1
abundance: -
v_gene: TRBV7-3
j_gene: TRBJ1-1
CDR3nt: TGTGCCAGCAGCCAAACAGGGGGAAGCACTGAAGCTTTCTTT
CDR3aa: CASSQTGGSTEAFF

d_gene: -
abundance: -
v_gene: TRBV12-3/TRBV12-4
j_gene: TRBJ2-3
CDR3nt: TGTGCCACCACCGGACGGGGACTAACGCAGGGGACGCAGTATTTT
CDR3aa: CATTGRGLTQGTQYF

d_gene: -
abundance: -
v_gene: TRBV6-1
j_gene: TRBJ2-7
CDR3nt: TGTGCCAGCTTGAGGGGAGCCGAGCAGTACTTC
CDR3aa: CASLRGAEQYF

d_gene: TRBD2
abundance: few
v_gene: TRBV7-2
j_gene: TRBJ2-1
CDR3nt: TGTGCCAGCAGCTTAAGTGCTAGCGGGGCGGCCAATGAGCAGTTCTTC
CDR3aa: CASSLSASGAANEQFF

d_gene: -
abundance: -
v_gene: TRBV6-2/TRBV6-3
j_gene: TRBJ2-1
CDR3nt: TGTGCCAGCAGTTACTCTAGGGCGGTAGTGAATGAGCAGTTCTTC
CDR3aa: CASSYSRAVVNEQFF

d_gene: -
abundance: -
v_gene: TRBV9
j_gene: TRBJ2-5
CDR3nt: TGTGCCAGCAGCGTATCCTCCGGGACCCAAGAGACCCAGTACTTC
CDR3aa: CASSVSSGTQETQYF

d_gene: -
abundance: -
v_gene: TRBV7-2
j_gene: TRBJ1-5
CDR3nt: TGTGCCAGCAGCTTTATGGTCGGCAGCCCCAATCAGCCCCAGCATTTT
CDR3aa: CASSFMVGSPNQPQHF

d_gene: TRBD1
abundance: few
v_gene: TRBV29-1
j_gene: TRBJ2-1
CDR3nt: TGCAGCGTCCGGACAGGGTGGAATGAGCAGTTCTTC
CDR3aa: CSVRTGWNEQFF

d_gene: TRBD1
abundance: few
v_gene: TRBV29-1
j_gene: TRBJ2-3
CDR3nt: TGCAGCGCCGCCGGGACAGAGGGTCCTACAGATACGCAGTATTTT
CDR3aa: CSAAGTEGPTDTQYF

d_gene: TRBD2
abundance: many
v_gene: TRBV3-1
j_gene: TRBJ2-4
CDR3nt: TGTGCCAGCAGCCAGCGGGGGGAAAACATTCAGTACTTC
CDR3aa: CASSQRGENIQYF

d_gene: -
abundance: few
v_gene: TRBV29-1
j_gene: TRBJ1-2
CDR3nt: TGCAGCGCTTCGGGGGGCAGGGGACTCTATGGCTACACCTTC
CDR3aa: CSASGGRGLYGYTF

d_gene: -
abundance: few
v_gene: TRBV5-1
j_gene: TRBJ2-2
CDR3nt: TGTGCCAGCTCTCTATCCGGGGCTAACACCGGGGAGCTGTTTTTT
CDR3aa: CASSLSGANTGELFF

d_gene: -
abundance: few
v_gene: TRBV5-1
j_gene: TRBJ2-3
CDR3nt: TGCGCCAGCAGCTTGGGAATCCGAGTGGAAGATACGCAGTATTTT
CDR3aa: CASSLGIRVEDTQYF

d_gene: -
abundance: -
v_gene: TRBV7-2
j_gene: TRBJ2-2
CDR3nt: TGTGCCAGCACCGTGGGGGCCGGGGAGCTGTTTTTT
CDR3aa: CASTVGAGELFF

d_gene: -
abundance: -
v_gene: TRBV7-2
j_gene: TRBJ2-4
CDR3nt: TGTGCCAGCAGCGAACGACAGGAACTAGCCAAAAACATTCAGTACTTC
CDR3aa: CASSERQELAKNIQYF

d_gene: -
abundance: -
v_gene: TRBV11-2
j_gene: TRBJ1-4
CDR3nt: TGTGCCAGCAGCTTAGTGGGGGCCATTGGTGAAAAACTGTTTTTT
CDR3aa: CASSLVGAIGEKLFF

d_gene: TRBD1
abundance: -
v_gene: TRBV6-1
j_gene: TRBJ2-7
CDR3nt: TGTGCCAGCACAACAGGGGGCGCGGGCTACGAGCAGTACTTC
CDR3aa: CASTTGGAGYEQYF

d_gene: TRBD2
abundance: -
v_gene: TRBV20-1
j_gene: TRBJ2-1
CDR3nt: TGCAGTGCTAGAGATCCCGGGACTATCACCTACAATGAGCAGTTCTTC
CDR3aa: CSARDPGTITYNEQFF

d_gene: -
abundance: -
v_gene: TRBV6-1
j_gene: TRBJ2-2
CDR3nt: TGTGCCAGCAGTGATCACACAAACACCGGGGAGCTGTGTTTT
CDR3aa: CASSDHTNTGELCF

d_gene: TRBD1
abundance: -
v_gene: TRBV6-2/TRBV6-3
j_gene: TRBJ2-5
CDR3nt: TGTGCCAGCAGTTACGACAGGGCCTTCGGGACCCAGTACTTC
CDR3aa: CASSYDRAFGTQYF

d_gene: TRBD2
abundance: -
v_gene: TRBV28
j_gene: TRBJ2-5
CDR3nt: TGTGCCAGCAGTATTTCGGGACTAGGAGTGTCGGCAAAAGAGACCCAGTACTTC
CDR3aa: CASSISGLGVSAKETQYF

d_gene: -
abundance: -
v_gene: TRBV5-1
j_gene: TRBJ1-5
CDR3nt: TGCGCCAGCAGACGTACCTCCAACGAGGATTTGCCCCAGCATTTT
CDR3aa: CASRRTSNEDLPQHF

d_gene: -
abundance: few
v_gene: TRBV3-1
j_gene: TRBJ2-7
CDR3nt: TGTGCCAGCAGCCAACACCCAAGAGCCTACGAGCAGTACTTC
CDR3aa: CASSQHPRAYEQYF